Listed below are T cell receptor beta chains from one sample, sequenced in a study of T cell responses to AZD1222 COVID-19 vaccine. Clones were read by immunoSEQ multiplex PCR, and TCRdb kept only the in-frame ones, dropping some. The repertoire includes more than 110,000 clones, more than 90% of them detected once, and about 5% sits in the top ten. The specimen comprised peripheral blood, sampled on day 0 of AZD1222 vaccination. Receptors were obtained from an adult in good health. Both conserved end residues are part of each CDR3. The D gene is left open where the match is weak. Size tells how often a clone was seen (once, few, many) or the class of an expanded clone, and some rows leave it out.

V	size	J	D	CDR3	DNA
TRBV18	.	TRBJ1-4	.	CASSLQINEKLFF	TGTGCCAGCTCACTTCAAATTAATGAAAAACTGTTTTTT
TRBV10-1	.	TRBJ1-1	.	CASISDQNTEAFF	TGCGCCAGCATCTCGGACCAGAACACTGAAGCTTTCTTT
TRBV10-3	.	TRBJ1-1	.	CAISEPLGAGTQAFF	TGTGCCATCAGTGAGCCTTTGGGGGCAGGGACACAAGCTTTCTTT
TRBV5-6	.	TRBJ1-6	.	CASSFGRSYNSPLHF	TGTGCCAGCAGCTTTGGCAGGAGTTATAATTCACCCCTCCACTTT
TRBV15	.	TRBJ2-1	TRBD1	CATSPRQGQQFF	TGTGCCACCAGCCCCCGACAGGGTCAGCAGTTCTTC
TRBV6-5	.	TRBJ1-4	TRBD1	CASSLTGVGEKLFF	TGTGCCAGCAGTCTGACAGGGGTTGGCGAAAAACTGTTTTTT
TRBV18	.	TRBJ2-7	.	CASSPPSGASSYEQYF	TGTGCCAGCTCACCACCATCGGGGGCGAGCTCCTACGAGCAGTACTTC
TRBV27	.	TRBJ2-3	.	CASSLNMHPDTQYF	TGTGCCAGCAGTTTAAATATGCACCCAGATACGCAGTATTTT
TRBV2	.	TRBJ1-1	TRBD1	CASRRIGTENTEAFF	TGTGCCAGCAGGAGAATCGGGACAGAGAACACTGAAGCTTTCTTT
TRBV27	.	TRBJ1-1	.	CARPSTRKGPEAFF	TGTGCCAGACCCTCAACGAGGAAGGGACCTGAAGCTTTCTTT
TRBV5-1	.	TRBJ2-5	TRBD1	CASSGQGEYQETQYF	TGCGCCAGCAGCGGACAGGGGGAGTACCAAGAGACCCAGTACTTC
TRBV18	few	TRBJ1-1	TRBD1	CASSRTGDTEAFF	TGTGCCAGCTCCCGAACAGGGGACACTGAAGCTTTCTTT
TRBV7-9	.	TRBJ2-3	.	CASSLVSRVNTDTQYF	TGTGCCAGCAGCTTAGTGTCCAGGGTAAACACAGATACGCAGTATTTT
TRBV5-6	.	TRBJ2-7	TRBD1	CASSVSGTGLFYEQYF	TGTGCCAGCAGCGTCTCCGGGACAGGGCTCTTCTACGAGCAGTACTTC
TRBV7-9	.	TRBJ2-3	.	CASSSLEGRYTDTQYF	TGTGCCAGCAGCTCCCTTGAGGGACGGTACACAGATACGCAGTATTTT
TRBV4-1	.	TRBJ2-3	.	CASSQIIGGITDTQYF	TGCGCCAGCAGCCAAATTATCGGCGGAATCACAGATACGCAGTATTTT
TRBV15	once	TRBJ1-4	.	CATSRWAESNEKLFF	TGTGCCACCAGCAGATGGGCCGAGTCTAATGAAAAACTGTTTTTT
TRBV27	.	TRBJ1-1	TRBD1	CASSTGQGATEAFF	TGTGCCAGCAGTACCGGACAGGGGGCTACTGAAGCTTTCTTT
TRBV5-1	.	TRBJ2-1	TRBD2	CASSLVGGLANEQFF	TGCGCCAGCAGCTTGGTGGGCGGACTAGCGAATGAGCAGTTCTTC
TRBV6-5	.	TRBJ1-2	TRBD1	CASSFGQGRYGYTF	TGTGCCAGCAGCTTCGGACAGGGACGATATGGCTACACCTTC
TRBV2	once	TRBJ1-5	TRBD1	CASSPQTGVQPQHF	TGTGCCAGCAGCCCTCAGACAGGGGTTCAGCCCCAGCATTTT
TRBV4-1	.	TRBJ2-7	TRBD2	CASSPAGTNSYEQYF	TGCGCCAGCAGCCCCGCCGGGACTAACTCCTACGAGCAGTACTTC
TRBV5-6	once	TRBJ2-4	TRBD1	CASSTLGRGLSFQYF	TGTGCCAGCTCAACCCTGGGCAGGGGGCTAAGTTTTCAGTACTTC
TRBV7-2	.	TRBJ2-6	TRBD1	CASSKTTGVGANVLTF	TGTGCCAGCAGCAAGACGACAGGGGTCGGGGCCAACGTCCTGACTTTC
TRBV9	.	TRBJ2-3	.	CASSVSGTIADTQYF	TGTGCCAGCAGCGTATCTGGGACGATCGCAGATACGCAGTATTTT
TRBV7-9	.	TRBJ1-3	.	CASSLPLQGPGNTIYF	TGTGCCAGCAGCTTACCATTACAGGGCCCTGGAAACACCATATATTTT
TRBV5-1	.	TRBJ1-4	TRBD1	CASSPGTAPNEKLFF	TGCGCCAGCAGCCCGGGGACAGCCCCTAATGAAAAACTGTTTTTT
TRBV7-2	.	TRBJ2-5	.	CASSSDSARGAQYF	TGTGCCAGCAGCTCGGACAGTGCCAGGGGGGCCCAGTACTTC
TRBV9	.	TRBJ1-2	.	CASSTTAGLGPYGYTF	TGTGCCAGCAGCACAACGGCAGGGTTGGGCCCTTATGGCTACACCTTC
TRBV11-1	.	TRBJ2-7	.	CASSSRTLTPYEQYF	TGTGCCAGCAGCTCTCGGACACTGACCCCCTACGAGCAGTACTTC
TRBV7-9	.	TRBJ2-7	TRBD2	CASSFLQREVLDEQYF	TGTGCCAGCAGCTTTCTCCAGCGGGAGGTCTTAGACGAGCAGTACTTC
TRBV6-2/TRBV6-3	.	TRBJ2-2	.	CASSKGHFANTGELFF	TGTGCCAGCAGTAAGGGGCATTTCGCGAACACCGGGGAGCTGTTTTTT
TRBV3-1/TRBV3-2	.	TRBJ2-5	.	CASSHSEKTQYF	TGTGCCAGCAGCCATTCTGAGAAAACCCAGTACTTC